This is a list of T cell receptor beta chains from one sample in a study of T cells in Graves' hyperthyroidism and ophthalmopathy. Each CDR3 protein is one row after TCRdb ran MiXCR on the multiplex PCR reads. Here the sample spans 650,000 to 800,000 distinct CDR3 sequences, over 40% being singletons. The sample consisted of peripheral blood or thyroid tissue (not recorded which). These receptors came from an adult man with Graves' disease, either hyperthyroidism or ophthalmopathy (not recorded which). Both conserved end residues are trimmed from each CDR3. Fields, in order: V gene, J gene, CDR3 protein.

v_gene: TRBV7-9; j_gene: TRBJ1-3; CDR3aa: ASSRGQGGNTIY
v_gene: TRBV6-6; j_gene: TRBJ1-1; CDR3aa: ASSYSTRMNTEAF
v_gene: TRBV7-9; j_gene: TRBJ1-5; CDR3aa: ASSSREYQPQH
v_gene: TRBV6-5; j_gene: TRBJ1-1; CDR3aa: ASSGTWTGMNTEAF
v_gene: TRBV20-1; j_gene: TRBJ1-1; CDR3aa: SASSFAGTGMNTEAF
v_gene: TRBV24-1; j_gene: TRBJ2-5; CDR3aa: ATSLGQETQY
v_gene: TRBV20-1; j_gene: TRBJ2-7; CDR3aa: SATGTGNYEQY
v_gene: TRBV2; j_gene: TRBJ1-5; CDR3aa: ASLAGVGGDDSNQPQH
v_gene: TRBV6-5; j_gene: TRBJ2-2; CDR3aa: ASSLGKREGTGELF
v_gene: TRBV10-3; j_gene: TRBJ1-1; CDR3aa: ASRKTAFAEAF
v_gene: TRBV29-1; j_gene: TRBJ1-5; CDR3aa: SVATGNSNQPQH
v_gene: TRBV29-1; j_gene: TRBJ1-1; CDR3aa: SVEGVGGTEAF
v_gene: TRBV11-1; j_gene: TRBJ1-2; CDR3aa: ASSPGQGDDGYT
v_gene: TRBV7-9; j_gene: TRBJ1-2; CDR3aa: ASSLNRPGTDYGYT
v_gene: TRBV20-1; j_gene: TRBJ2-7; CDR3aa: SARGGTDEQY
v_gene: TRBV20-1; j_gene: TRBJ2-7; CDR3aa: SAREVVAFHEQY
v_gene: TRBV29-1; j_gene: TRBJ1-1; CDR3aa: SVTIPGQGSEAF
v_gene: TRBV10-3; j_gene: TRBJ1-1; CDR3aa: AISEGGIGTEAF
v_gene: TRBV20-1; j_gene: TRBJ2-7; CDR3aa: SARDPRSSYEQY
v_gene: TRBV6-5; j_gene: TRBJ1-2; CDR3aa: ASSDRGHYGYT
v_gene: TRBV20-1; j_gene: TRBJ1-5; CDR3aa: SASLAGWVYSNQPQH
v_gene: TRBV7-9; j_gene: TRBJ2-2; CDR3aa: ASSFRDRGNTGELF